A selection of T cell receptor beta chains follows, all from one sample in a study of control samples from healthy donors and cancer patients. Libraries were prepared by immunoSEQ multiplex PCR; TCRdb keeps only in-frame clonotypes and omits some of them. The sample comprises over 60,000 clones, roughly 89% of which are singletons, and 1.5% to 2% rests with the top ten. The source material was PBMCs. These receptors were collected from a woman aged 55-69 years with head and neck cancer. CDR3s include the opening cysteine and the closing phenylalanine or tryptophan. D genes are given only for firm matches. Expanded clones get a size class; other rows say once, few or many, or leave the size out.

length,J,D,size,V,CDR3,DNA
13,TRBJ1-2,-,-,TRBV24-1,CATSGQHNYGYTF,TGTGCCACCAGTGGACAGCATAACTATGGCTACACCTTC
13,TRBJ2-7,TRBD2,once,TRBV14,CASGLAGSYEQYF,TGTGCCAGTGGACTAGCGGGATCCTACGAGCAGTACTTC
16,TRBJ1-4,-,-,TRBV4-1,CASSPRTFGTNEKLFF,TGCGCCAGCAGCCCTCGGACATTTGGTACTAATGAAAAACTGTTTTTT
16,TRBJ2-1,TRBD2,-,TRBV18,CASSPLAGDSYNEQFF,TGTGCCAGCTCACCACTGGCGGGAGACTCCTACAATGAGCAGTTCTTC
15,TRBJ1-5,-,-,TRBV24-1,CATSDKGVANQPQHF,TGTGCCACCAGTGATAAAGGGGTGGCCAATCAGCCCCAGCATTTT
14,TRBJ2-7,TRBD1,-,TRBV29-1,CSMRAGTGNSEQYF,TGCAGCATGAGAGCCGGGACAGGGAACAGTGAGCAGTACTTC
15,TRBJ1-1,-,-,TRBV11-3,CASSSGTKPYTEAFF,TGTGCCAGCAGCTCCGGGACGAAACCCTACACTGAAGCTTTCTTT
11,TRBJ2-5,-,-,TRBV7-7,CASSSSGTQYF,TGTGCCAGCAGCTCCAGTGGGACCCAGTACTTC
14,TRBJ2-5,TRBD2,once,TRBV10-2,CASRGDYRAETQYF,TGCGCCAGCAGGGGGGACTATCGGGCAGAGACCCAGTACTTC
16,TRBJ2-1,TRBD2,-,TRBV4-2,CASSQGALAGDNEQFF,TGTGCCAGCAGCCAAGGGGCACTAGCGGGGGACAATGAGCAGTTCTTC
14,TRBJ2-5,TRBD1,-,TRBV2,CASRRGRTEETQYF,TGTGCCAGCAGGAGGGGGCGCACGGAAGAGACCCAGTACTTC
16,TRBJ2-1,TRBD2,once,TRBV7-8,CASSPVGLAVLNEQFF,TGTGCCAGCAGCCCAGTGGGACTAGCGGTTCTCAATGAGCAGTTCTTC
15,TRBJ1-1,-,once,TRBV7-2,CASSLEASGDTEAFF,TGTGCCAGCAGCTTAGAGGCGTCGGGGGACACTGAAGCTTTCTTT
17,TRBJ1-1,-,-,TRBV7-2,CASSPQGPGFGNTEAFF,TGTGCCAGCAGCCCGCAAGGCCCTGGTTTCGGTAACACTGAAGCTTTCTTT
15,TRBJ1-6,-,-,TRBV30,CAWSGTEPYNSPLHF,TGTGCCTGGAGTGGAACAGAACCGTATAATTCACCCCTCCACTTT
15,TRBJ1-1,-,-,TRBV19,CASRSYGPLGTEAFF,TGTGCCAGTAGATCATACGGGCCTCTGGGCACTGAAGCTTTCTTT
16,TRBJ1-2,TRBD1,-,TRBV14,CASSQGTSGQYYGYTF,TGTGCCAGCAGCCAAGGAACCTCGGGACAGTACTATGGCTACACCTTC
14,TRBJ2-1,-,-,TRBV27,CASSLINGGSEQFF,TGTGCCAGCAGTTTAATTAACGGGGGCTCTGAGCAGTTCTTC
14,TRBJ2-5,-,-,TRBV5-5,CASAPRGPQETQYF,TGTGCCAGCGCCCCCCGGGGACCCCAAGAGACCCAGTACTTC
19,TRBJ1-5,-,once,TRBV28,CASSLMVLLGPTRDQPQHF,TGTGCCAGCAGTTTAATGGTATTGCTGGGTCCGACGAGGGACCAGCCCCAGCATTTT
16,TRBJ2-1,TRBD2,-,TRBV28,CASSSLAGGLGNEQFF,TGTGCCAGCAGTTCCCTAGCGGGAGGGCTCGGCAATGAGCAGTTCTTC
15,TRBJ2-1,-,-,TRBV5-4,CASSLGTLAYNEQFF,TGTGCCAGCAGCCTCGGGACTCTCGCCTACAATGAGCAGTTCTTC
15,TRBJ1-3,-,-,TRBV18,CASSQGPNSGNTIYF,TGTGCCAGCTCACAAGGACCTAACTCTGGAAACACCATATATTTT
15,TRBJ1-5,-,-,TRBV18,CASSPFATENQPQHF,TGTGCCAGCTCACCTTTCGCCACAGAGAATCAGCCCCAGCATTTT
16,TRBJ1-2,-,once,TRBV28,CASSPRFNREVYGYTF,TGTGCCAGCAGTCCCCGATTCAATAGGGAAGTTTATGGCTACACCTTC
15,TRBJ2-1,TRBD2,-,TRBV9,CASSVAGGFFYEQFF,TGTGCCAGCAGCGTGGCGGGAGGGTTCTTCTATGAGCAGTTCTTC
14,TRBJ1-4,-,-,TRBV5-1,CASSSTGFGEKLFF,TGCGCCAGCAGCTCTACAGGGTTTGGTGAAAAACTGTTTTTT
16,TRBJ2-5,TRBD1,-,TRBV4-1,CASSQPARDREETQYF,TGCGCCAGCAGCCAGCCCGCCCGGGACAGGGAAGAGACCCAGTACTTC
15,TRBJ2-7,-,-,TRBV28,CASFMVGQGNYEQYF,TGTGCCAGCTTTATGGTTGGGCAGGGAAACTACGAGCAGTACTTC